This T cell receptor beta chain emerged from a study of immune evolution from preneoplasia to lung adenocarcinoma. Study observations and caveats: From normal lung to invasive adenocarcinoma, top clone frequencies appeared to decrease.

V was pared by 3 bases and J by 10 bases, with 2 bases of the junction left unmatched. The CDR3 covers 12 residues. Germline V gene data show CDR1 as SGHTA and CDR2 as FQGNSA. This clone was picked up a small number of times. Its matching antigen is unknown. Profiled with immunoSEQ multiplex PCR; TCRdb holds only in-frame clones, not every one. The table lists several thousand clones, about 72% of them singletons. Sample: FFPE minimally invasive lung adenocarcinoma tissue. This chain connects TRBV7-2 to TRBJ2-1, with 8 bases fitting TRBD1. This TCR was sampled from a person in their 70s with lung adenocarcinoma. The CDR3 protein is CASSFGQGEQFF. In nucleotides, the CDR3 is TGTGCCAGCAGCTTCGGACAGGGCGAGCAGTTCTTC. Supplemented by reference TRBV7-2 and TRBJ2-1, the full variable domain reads GAGVSQSPSNKVTEKGKDVELRCDPISGHTALYWYRQSLGQGLEFLIYFQGNSAPDKSGLPSDRFSAERTGGSVSTLTIQRTQQEDSAVYLCASSFGQGEQFFGPGTRLTVL.